The rows below give T cell receptor beta chains drawn from one sample of a study of cytomegalovirus exposure and HLA in healthy donors. Profiling relied on immunoSEQ multiplex PCR, and the TCRdb table lists in-frame clones only, not all of them. In the table there are under 200,000 clones, 75% to 90% of which are singletons. The material sequenced was PBMCs. The receptors were gathered from a woman in her 30s in good health and CMV-seronegative. Both conserved end residues are trimmed from each CDR3. Fields, in order: J gene, V gene, CDR3 protein.

TRBJ1-1,TRBV18,ASSPGLNTEAF
TRBJ1-2,TRBV11-2,ASSLGTDYGYT
TRBJ2-3,TRBV5-4,ASSLKRGYTDTQY
TRBJ2-6,TRBV5-1,ASSRTYHDRSSGANVLT
TRBJ1-4,TRBV7-2,ASSLSRGNTIEEKLF
TRBJ2-1,TRBV5-4,ASSPQGLSYNEQF
TRBJ2-7,TRBV29-1,STLGGVGTSSYEQY
TRBJ2-7,TRBV9,ASSVRDRGYEQY
TRBJ2-1,TRBV7-9,ASRGGDFHNEQF
TRBJ2-5,TRBV18,ASSSTGGSIFGETQY
TRBJ2-1,TRBV14,ASSQGAGWDNEQF
TRBJ2-1,TRBV18,ASSPPSSGGGNEQF
TRBJ1-5,TRBV7-9,ASSNGQAGPQH
TRBJ1-1,TRBV5-6,ASSSGVEGTEAF
TRBJ1-2,TRBV28,ASSLSVRGRPGNYGYT
TRBJ2-1,TRBV27,ASSLMWGRPSSYNEQF
TRBJ1-2,TRBV16,ASSRPRPQSSKAGYT
TRBJ2-7,TRBV6-5,ASRPQGIYEQY
TRBJ2-3,TRBV29-1,SVLAGSTDTQY
TRBJ2-1,TRBV7-3,ASSSTSGRGYNEQF
TRBJ2-5,TRBV7-2,ASSGRTSWQETQY
TRBJ1-3,TRBV7-2,ASSPAQGSGNTIY